These 6 T cell receptor beta chains originate from one sample sequenced in a study of blood T cell repertoires in COVID-19. Repertoires were generated with immunoSEQ multiplex PCR, while TCRdb's copy carries only in-frame clones and drops some. Among 250,000 to 300,000 clones listed, approximately 90% were seen once. The sequencing sample was made of PBMCs or T cells enriched from blood (not recorded which). Receptors were obtained from a woman aged 40 to 49 with acute COVID-19.

The rearrangement uses TRBV2 and TRBJ1-2, with TRBD1 matching over 9 bases. The CDR3 is 13 amino acids. CDR1 and CDR2 (germline): SNHLY, FYNNEI. V dropped 5 bases and J dropped 4; count of bases not matched to a gene: 2. CDR3 nucleotide sequence: TGTGCCAGCAGTTTGACAGGGGGCTATGGCTACACCTTC. Translating gives CASSLTGGYGYTF.

The DNA for the CDR3 is TGTGCCTGGAGTGTAGAGGGGGCTGGGAATCAGCCCCAGCATTTT. It specifies CAWSVEGAGNQPQHF. The gene calls are TRBV30 and TRBJ1-5; 7 bases fit TRBD1. The CDR3 is 15 amino acids. Trimming removed 0 bases from V and 4 bases from J; junction bases left unmatched: 6. CDR1 is GTSNPN, CDR2 SVGIG, per germline (reference sequence).

This sequence joins TRBV4-3 and TRBJ2-1; D is possibly TRBD2 (6 bases). Looked up from germline, CDR1 is LGHNA and CDR2 is YSLEER. The CDR3 is made up of 13 amino acids. V lost 3 bases and J lost 7, with 10 bases in between. CDR3 DNA sequence: TGCGCCAGCAGCCAGTCGGAGGGGAATGAGCAGTTCTTC. It yields the protein CASSQSEGNEQFF.

This rearrangement joins TRBV3-1 (or the pseudogene TRBV3-2) to TRBJ2-7; 8 positions match TRBD2. This CDR3 is 16 amino acids long. V shed 1 base, J shed 0 bases, and the junction held 5 bases outside the gene matches. The V gene's germline CDR1 is LGHDT and CDR2 YNNKEL (reference sequence). The CDR3 bases are TGTGCCAGCAGCCAAGCAGCGGGAGCCACCTCCTACGAGCAGTACTTC. Translation: CASSQAAGATSYEQYF.

The chain uses TRBV7-9 and TRBJ1-2, with 12 bases that match TRBD1. After removal of 5 bases from V and 8 bases from J, the junction contained 15 bases not matched to a gene. Germline V gene data show CDR1 as SEHNR and CDR2 as FQNEAQ (reference sequence). CDR3 length equals 17 residues. CDR3 loop: CASSPRDRGPPGTGYTF. In nucleotides, the CDR3 is TGTGCCAGCAGCCCCAGGGACAGGGGGCCGCCCGGGACGGGCTACACCTTC.

The chain combines TRBV3-1 (or the pseudogene TRBV3-2) with TRBJ1-3, with D unclear. In germline, CDR1 is LGHDT, CDR2 YNNKEL (reference sequence). The length of the CDR3 is 13 residues. V was shortened by 4 bases and J by 0 bases, with 4 bases between the two germline ends. DNA for the CDR3: TGTGCCAGCAGCCTCCTCTCTGGAAACACCATATATTTT. Translating it yields CASSLLSGNTIYF.